This T cell receptor (beta chain) stems from a study of OX40 agonist ivuxolimab in advanced cancers. At the level of the study: Participants, 80% to 90% male, averaged around 64 years of age, ranging from about 20 to 79. Participants could have had prior anti-PD-1, anti-PD-L1 or anti-CTLA-4 therapy, and less than 45% had some. Three dose-escalation patients had partial responses: one with hepatocellular carcinoma and two with cutaneous melanoma.

Patients who had autoimmune disease history or got systemic immunosuppression were left out. Only a few counts were recorded for this clone. The CDR3 is made up of 14 amino acids. The V end lost 1 base, the J end lost 2 bases, and 8 bases lay between the germline ends. The V gene's germline CDR1 is PRHDT and CDR2 FYEKMQ (reference sequence). TCRdb's copy holds only in-frame clones and misses some; the assay was immunoSEQ multiplex PCR. The sample has fewer than 60,000 clones, approximately 80% seen once; the top ten hold 3% to 4%. This TCR derives from an adult with an advanced solid tumor such as melanoma, head and neck, liver or kidney cancer. The chain employs TRBV13 and TRBJ2-5; D uncertain. The sequenced sample was CD4+ or CD8+ T cells sorted from blood, obtained in a trial of the OX40 agonist ivuxolimab. Written as DNA, the CDR3 is TGTGCCAGCAGCTTAGCCCTTGAGCAAGAGACCCAGTACTTC. This sequence encodes CASSLALEQETQYF.